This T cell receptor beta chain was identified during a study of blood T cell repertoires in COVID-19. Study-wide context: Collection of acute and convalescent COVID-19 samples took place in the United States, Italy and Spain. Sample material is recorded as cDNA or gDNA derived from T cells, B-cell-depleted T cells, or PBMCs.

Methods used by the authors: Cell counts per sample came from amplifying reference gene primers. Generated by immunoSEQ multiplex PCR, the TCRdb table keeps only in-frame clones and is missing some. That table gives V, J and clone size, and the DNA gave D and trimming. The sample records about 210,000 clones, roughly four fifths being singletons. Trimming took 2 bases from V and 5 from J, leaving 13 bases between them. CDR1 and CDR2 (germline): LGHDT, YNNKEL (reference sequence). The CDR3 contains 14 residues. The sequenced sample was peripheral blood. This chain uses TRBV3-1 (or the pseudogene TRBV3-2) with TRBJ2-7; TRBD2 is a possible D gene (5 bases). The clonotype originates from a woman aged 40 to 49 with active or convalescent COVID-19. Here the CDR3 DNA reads TGTGCCAGCAGCCAATTTGGAGGAACTGACGAGCAGTACTTC. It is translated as CASSQFGGTDEQYF.